This TCR beta chain originates from a study of T cells in localized non-small cell lung cancer. The table came from immunoSEQ multiplex PCR; TCRdb's copy has only in-frame clones and leaves some out. The repertoire holds tens of thousands of clones, 88% seen once, with under 10% in the top ten. This clone was counted a few times. The sequence came from a woman aged 35 to 70 with stage III lung adenocarcinoma. Sequencing was performed on peripheral blood mononuclear cells, taken before any cancer treatment.

The CDR3 spells CASSESKTDTQYF. In DNA form, the CDR3 reads TGTGCCAGCAGTGAGTCAAAAACAGATACGCAGTATTTT. The chain links TRBV2 to TRBJ2-3; no reliable D call. V was clipped by 3 bases and J by 3 bases, with 7 bases between them. Germline V gene data show CDR1 as SNHLY and CDR2 as FYNNEI. The CDR3 runs 13 residues.